Each of the 20 T cell receptor beta chains below was sequenced from the same sample in a study of blood T cell repertoires in COVID-19. Only in-frame clones appear in the TCRdb table, and some are missing; sequencing was by immunoSEQ multiplex PCR. Of 270,000 or so clones in the sample, roughly nine tenths were seen once. Sequences were obtained from peripheral blood. The receptors stem from a woman aged 35 to 49 who had recovered from COVID-19.

The chain uses TRBV4-2 and TRBJ2-6; tentatively, D is TRBD1 (6 bases). V dropped 0 bases and J dropped 1 base, with 10 bases sitting between them. Germline assignment: CDR1 LGHNA and CDR2 YNFKEQ. This CDR3 spans 17 amino acids. CDR3 bases: TGTGCCAGCAGCCAAGACAGGGGCAGGTCTGGGGCCAACGTCCTGACTTTC. Its protein is CASSQDRGRSGANVLTF.

This clone was observed a handful of times. J is TRBJ2-7 and V is TRBV7-9; TRBD1 matches at 8 bases. The CDR3 runs to 12 residues. The germline CDR1 and CDR2 sequences are SEHNR and FQNEAQ (reference sequence). Losses at the gene ends were 8 bases for V and 1 base for J; bases not matched to a gene: 1. CDR3 DNA sequence: TGTGCCAGCGGGACAGGTTCCTACGAGCAGTACTTC. Translation gives CASGTGSYEQYF.

J is TRBJ2-1 and V is TRBV7-9, with D perhaps matching TRBD2 (7 bases). The V gene lost 8 bases and the J gene lost 7 bases, with 21 bases spanning the gap. The CDR3 is 15 residues long. Germline assignment: CDR1 SEHNR and CDR2 FQNEAQ (reference sequence). As DNA, the CDR3 is TGTGCCAGCGGGGACACTAGCGAAACAGTAAATGAGCAGTTCTTC. It is translated as CASGDTSETVNEQFF.

This chain connects TRBV19 to TRBJ2-7, with 11 bases aligning to TRBD1. V shed 5 bases and J 3 bases; nucleotides not matched to a gene: 3. This CDR3 contains 14 residues. CDR1 is LNHDA and CDR2 is SQIVND in the germline V gene (reference sequence). This chain's CDR3 is CASSRTGGLYEQYF. CDR3 bases: TGTGCCAGTAGTCGGACAGGGGGCCTCTACGAGCAGTACTTC.

The chain has TRBV5-1 and TRBJ1-4; possible D gene TRBD1, 6 bases. Germline V CDR1 and CDR2: SGHRS, YFSETQ. V was clipped by 5 bases and J by 4 bases, with 12 bases between them. The CDR3 runs 14 residues. The CDR3 nucleotides are TGCGCCAGCAGGTGGACAGAAGATAATGAAAAACTGTTTTTT. Amino acid sequence: CASRWTEDNEKLFF.

The V call is TRBV7-9, the J call TRBJ2-7, with 8 bases identical to TRBD1. V dropped 1 base and J dropped 4; count of bases not matched to a gene: 3. The CDR3 sequence is 14 residues long. CDR1 and CDR2 (germline): SEHNR, FQNEAQ (reference sequence). CDR3 sequence (DNA): TGTGCCAGCAGCTTAGACAGGGGGAGGTACGAGCAGTACTTC. Protein sequence: CASSLDRGRYEQYF.

The gene calls are TRBV7-8 and TRBJ2-1; 7 nucleotides align to TRBD2. Germline V lookup: CDR1 SGHVS, CDR2 FQNEAQ. The length of the CDR3 is 14 residues. Trimming at V came to 5 bases and at J to 3 bases, leaving 4 bases not matched to a gene. The CDR3 loop reads CASSRASGYNEQFF. The CDR3 DNA is TGTGCCAGCAGCAGAGCTAGCGGCTACAATGAGCAGTTCTTC.

This clone appeared a single time. The chain couples TRBV7-2 to TRBJ1-5; 7 nucleotides align to TRBD1. Germline V lookup: CDR1 SGHTA, CDR2 FQGNSA. The CDR3 sequence is 15 residues long. With V trimmed by 7 bases and J by 2 bases, 8 bases remained unmatched. DNA of the CDR3: TGTGCCAGCACTCCGCTGGGGACAGGCAATCAGCCCCAGCATTTT. Protein: CASTPLGTGNQPQHF.

The V call is TRBV3-1 (or the pseudogene TRBV3-2), the J call TRBJ2-7; 12 nucleotides match TRBD2. The CDR3 runs 14 residues. Trimming removed 4 bases from V and 6 bases from J; junction bases left unmatched: 4. Germline CDR1 is LGHDT and CDR2 is YNNKEL (reference sequence). Here the CDR3 reads CASSLPTSGSEQYF. The CDR3 DNA reads as TGTGCCAGCAGCCTCCCGACTAGCGGGAGCGAGCAGTACTTC.

The chain is built from TRBV5-1 and TRBJ1-1, with TRBD1 identical over 7 bases. The CDR3 sequence is 13 residues long. J was trimmed by 5 bases and V by 2 bases; bases with no gene match: 3. CDR1 SGHRS and CDR2 YFSETQ come from the germline V gene. The CDR3 loop reads CASSLGQETEAFF. CDR3 in DNA: TGCGCCAGCAGCTTAGGACAGGAAACTGAAGCTTTCTTT.

The chain links TRBV13 to TRBJ2-7, with 8 positions matching TRBD1. With V trimmed by 4 bases and J by 0 bases, 14 bases remained unmatched. The CDR3 sequence is 18 residues long. Germline CDR1 and CDR2: PRHDT and FYEKMQ (reference sequence). The CDR3 sequence is CASSSRGRFVSSSYEQYF. CDR3 bases: TGTGCCAGCAGCTCCAGGGGGCGCTTCGTTTCCTCCTCCTACGAGCAGTACTTC.

This clone occurred once. The rearrangement uses TRBV24-1 and TRBJ2-7, with TRBD1 as a possible D gene (5 bases). Trimming removed 5 bases from V and 0 bases from J, with 10 bases in between. In germline, CDR1 is KGHDR, CDR2 SFDVKD. The CDR3 is 14 residues long. The CDR3 loop is CATSGSGRSYEQYF. The CDR3 bases are TGTGCCACCAGTGGGTCAGGGCGCTCCTACGAGCAGTACTTC.

V is TRBV10-3 and J is TRBJ2-3, with TRBD2 identical over 9 bases. The CDR3 consists of 16 residues. J gave up 10 bases and V 0 bases, and 11 bases lay outside the gene matches. Per the germline V gene, CDR1 is ENHRY and CDR2 is SYGVKD. The chain's CDR3 is CAISESSSGSRHPQYF. In DNA, the CDR3 is TGTGCCATCAGTGAGTCGAGTAGCGGGAGCCGGCATCCGCAGTATTTT.

This clone was detected once. The chain combines TRBV7-8 with TRBJ2-1, with TRBD2 as a possible D gene (6 bases). The germline CDR1 and CDR2 sequences are SGHVS and FQNEAQ. The CDR3 totals 17 residues. The germline V and J ends were trimmed by 2 bases and 1 base, with 15 bases remaining between them. The CDR3 DNA sequence: TGTGCCAGCAGCTTATCTTCTAGTGGGGGGTCCTACAATGAGCAGTTCTTC. Residues: CASSLSSSGGSYNEQFF.

The chain has TRBV25-1 and TRBJ1-3; perhaps TRBD1 as D (5 bases). Looked up from germline, CDR1 is MGHDK and CDR2 is SYGVNS. The CDR3 sequence is 13 residues long. With 3 bases removed from V and 8 bases from J, the gap between germline ends came to 11 bases. CDR3 residues: CASSDSRGDTIYF. As DNA, the CDR3 is TGTGCCAGCAGTGACTCGCGGGGGGACACCATATATTTT.

This chain connects TRBV24-1 to TRBJ2-3; D is perhaps TRBD1 (5 bases). Trimming shortened V by 4 bases and J by 5 bases, and 15 bases separated the two germline ends. Germline values: CDR1 KGHDR, CDR2 SFDVKD. The CDR3 is 15 amino acids. This chain's CDR3 is CATSEPARAEDTQYF. The DNA for the CDR3 is TGTGCCACCAGTGAGCCCGCCAGGGCCGAAGATACGCAGTATTTT.

V and J are TRBV3-1 (or the pseudogene TRBV3-2) and TRBJ2-1; D gene unclear. The CDR3 totals 14 residues. Trimming cost V 0 bases and J 5 bases, with 8 bases left between them. Germline CDR1 LGHDT, CDR2 YNNKEL (reference sequence). The CDR3 coding sequence is TGTGCCAGCAGCCAAGATGGAGTGGACAATGAGCAGTTCTTC. Its translation: CASSQDGVDNEQFF.

The CDR3 nucleotides read TGTGCCACCAGTGACCGACTAGCGGGATTCGCCTACAATGAGCAGTTCTTC. Translating gives CATSDRLAGFAYNEQFF. The gene calls are TRBV24-1 and TRBJ2-1; 11 bases fit TRBD2. This CDR3 spans 17 amino acids. Per the germline V gene, CDR1 is KGHDR and CDR2 is SFDVKD. Losses at the gene ends were 4 bases for V and 2 bases for J; bases not matched to a gene: 6.

This chain joins TRBV27 and TRBJ2-2; no clear D. The CDR3 loop spans 13 amino acids. V lost 2 bases and J lost 7, with 8 bases in between. Germline CDR1 MNHEY, CDR2 SMNVEV (reference sequence). CDR3 sequence: CASSLELVGELFF. The CDR3 DNA sequence: TGTGCCAGCAGTTTAGAGTTGGTCGGGGAGCTGTTTTTT.

This rearrangement joins TRBV7-9 to TRBJ1-4, with D unresolved. The CDR3 runs to 11 residues. From germline, CDR1 is SEHNR and CDR2 FQNEAQ (reference sequence). The germline V and J ends were trimmed by 5 bases and 8 bases, with 6 bases remaining between them. The CDR3 DNA reads TGTGCCAGCAGCGTCAGGGAAAAACTGTTTTTT. This translates into CASSVREKLFF. Together with reference TRBV7-9 and TRBJ1-4, the CDR3 gives the full variable domain: DTGVSQNPRHKITKRGQNVTFRCDPISEHNRLYWYRQTLGQGPEFLTYFQNEAQLEKSRLLSDRFSAERPKGSFSTLEIQRTEQGDSAMYLCASSVREKLFFGSGTQLSVL.